Each of the 26 T cell receptor beta chains below was sequenced from the same sample in a study of T cells in women clearing cervical HPV infection. The assay was immunoSEQ multiplex PCR, and TCRdb's table has in-frame clones only and misses some. In all, the sample yields about 35,000 clones. The material sequenced was blood buffy coat. These receptors were obtained from a woman between 18 and 75 years old with a cervical HPV16 infection that either progressed to CIN3+ or cleared (not recorded which).

A word on this clone: From the germline J gene comes the end of the CDR3, since the read stops 3 residues before it. The rearrangement uses TRBV6-2 or TRBV6-3 and TRBJ2-5; TRBD2 matches 16 bases. This CDR3 has 16 amino acids. The germline CDR1 and CDR2 sequences are MNHEY and SVGEGT. Unmatched junction bases numbered 1, after V lost 2 bases and J lost 4 bases. The sequenced part of the CDR3 DNA is TGTGCCAGCAGTTACGGGACTAGCGGGAGGGTAGAGACC. Protein sequence: CASSYGTSGRVET. The full CDR3 protein is CASSYGTSGRVETQYF.

Note on this clone: One junction end does not reproduce the germline sequence, and a read error may be involved. The CDR3 goes on 3 residues after the read ends, and that part is filled in from the germline J gene. Other DNA sequences in this sample translate to the same CDR3. The chain carries TRBV2 and TRBJ1-2; TRBD1 matches 8 bases. Germline V lookup: CDR1 SNHLY, CDR2 FYNNEI. This CDR3 is built from 11 residues. This CDR3 reads CATGTGYGYTF. The DNA read from the CDR3 is TGTGCCACGGGGACAGGCTATGGA.

As concerns this clone: The missing CDR3 end, 3 residues past where the read stops, is filled in from the germline J gene. V and J are TRBV12-3 or TRBV12-4 and TRBJ2-1; TRBD1 agrees at 8 bases. The trim removed 7 bases at V and 7 bases at J, leaving 9 bases unmatched. This CDR3 is built from 14 residues. The sequenced part of the CDR3 DNA is TGTGCCAGCAACCACGGACAGGGCAAGAATGAG. This encodes CASNHGQGKNE. From start to end, the CDR3 is CASNHGQGKNEQFF.

As regards this clone: The read is 3 residues too short to cover the CDR3 end, so that end is filled in from the germline J gene. The genes are TRBV7-3 and TRBJ1-4; 8 bases agree with TRBD1. Germline CDR1 SGHTA, CDR2 FQGTGA. The CDR3 length is 18 residues. The CDR3 loop reads CASSLFGPRGQGNSPLFF. Incomplete CDR3 DNA: TGTGCCAGCAGTCTCTTCGGACCTCGAGGACAGGGAAATTCACCA.

The CDR3 loop is CASSLARTGGVDGYTF. The sequenced CDR3 bases are TGTGCCAGCAGCTTGGCCCGGACAGGGGGCGTAGATGGC. The chain couples TRBV5-4 to TRBJ1-2, with 11 bases identical to TRBD1. The read terminates 3 residues ahead of where the CDR3 ends, so the germline J gene completes it. The V segment lost 0 bases and the J segment 6 bases; nucleotides outside the gene matches: 7. The germline gives CDR1 SGHNT, CDR2 YYREEE (reference sequence). The CDR3 loop spans 16 amino acids.

Note on this clone: Its ends do not fully match the called genes, so a read error is possible. The read ends 3 residues shy of where the CDR3 ends; the end is completed using the germline J gene. The V gene is TRBV7-2, the J gene TRBJ2-7; 8 bases agree with TRBD1. CDR1 is SGHTA, CDR2 FQGNSA, per germline. The length of the CDR3 is 14 residues. This CDR3 is CAGSKTGQAYEQYF. Partial CDR3 DNA: TGTGCCGGCAGCAAGACGGGACAGGCCTACGAG.

The sequenced CDR3 bases are TGCGCCAGCAGCTTGGCAGGGTGGGACACTGAA. This sequence encodes CASSLAGWDTE. The full CDR3 protein reads CASSLAGWDTEAFF. J is TRBJ1-1 and V is TRBV5-1; D may be TRBD1 (5 bases). The read is 3 residues too short to cover the CDR3 end, so that end is filled in from the germline J gene. Trimming pared 0 bases from V and 3 bases from J, leaving 9 bases between. CDR1 is SGHRS and CDR2 is YFSETQ in the germline V gene. The CDR3 has 14 amino acids.

Points on this clone: The missing CDR3 end, 3 residues past where the read stops, is filled in from the germline J gene. The chain joins TRBV7-9 to TRBJ2-3, with D unclear. Germline V gene lookup returns CDR1 SEHNR and CDR2 FQNEAQ (reference sequence). The CDR3 consists of 13 residues. The CDR3: CASSLSGFETQYF. CDR3 DNA (partial): TGTGCCAGCAGCTTATCCGGTTTTGAGACG.

As to this clone: The read terminates 3 residues ahead of where the CDR3 ends, so the germline J gene completes it. The chain couples TRBV7-9 to TRBJ2-3; TRBD2 agrees at 7 bases. The CDR3 is made up of 15 amino acids. Unmatched junction bases numbered 7, after V lost 5 bases and J lost 2 bases. Germline V gene data show CDR1 as SEHNR and CDR2 as FQNEAQ (reference sequence). The covered CDR3 bases are TGTGCCAGCAGCCCTCCCACTAGCGACACAGATACG. Its protein product is CASSPPTSDTDT. The full CDR3 protein is CASSPPTSDTDTQYF.

On this clone itself: The sequenced fragment ends 3 residues before the CDR3 boundary, so the rest is inferred from the germline J gene. The chain is built from TRBV20-1 and TRBJ1-2; D not resolved. CDR3 length equals 12 residues. From germline, CDR1 is DFQATT and CDR2 SNEGSKA (reference sequence). V was pared by 0 bases and J by 4 bases, with 6 bases between. The CDR3 sequence is CSARDSIYGYTF. CDR3 bases read: TGCAGTGCTAGAGATTCCATCTATGGC.

Comments on this clone: The read terminates 3 residues before the CDR3 end, so the remaining end is supplied by the germline J gene. J is TRBJ2-1 and V is TRBV11-2; TRBD1 aligns across 7 bases. This CDR3 is 14 amino acids long. Germline V gene data show CDR1 as SGHAT and CDR2 as FQNNGV. J lost 9 bases, V lost 5 bases, and 10 bases had no gene match. This CDR3 reads CASSDGTVAGEQFF. CDR3 DNA (partial): TGTGCCAGCAGCGACGGGACAGTCGCGGGTGAG.

Worth noting for this clone: With the read ending 3 residues before the CDR3 end, the germline J gene is used to fill in that end. V is TRBV20-1 and J is TRBJ1-6; 11 nucleotides match TRBD1. The CDR3 has 16 amino acids. CDR1 is DFQATT and CDR2 is SNEGSKA in the germline V gene (reference sequence). Trimming cost V 8 bases and J 8 bases; bases outside gene matches: 14. CDR3 protein: CSHQRDRTGGDSPLHF. CDR3 DNA, as far as it was read: TGCAGTCACCAACGTGACCGGACAGGGGGCGATTCACCC.

Worth noting for this clone: The CDR3 end lies 3 residues beyond the end of the read and is filled in from the germline J gene. The chain joins TRBV19 to TRBJ1-2; weak D call: TRBD1 (5 bases). Looked up from germline, CDR1 is LNHDA and CDR2 is SQIVND (reference sequence). This CDR3 contains 12 residues. Deletions cut 5 bases from V and 6 bases from J, with 10 bases between. CDR3 sequence: CASSFARDGYTF. Partial CDR3 DNA: TGTGCCAGTAGTTTCGCCAGGGATGGC. Combining the CDR3 with reference TRBV19 and TRBJ1-2 gives the whole variable domain DGGITQSPKYLFRKEGQNVTLSCEQNLNHDAMYWYRQDPGQGLRLIYYSQIVNDFQKGDIAEGYSVSREKKESFPLTVTSAQKNPTAFYLCASSFARDGYTFGSGTRLTVV.

About this clone itself: Sequencing ends 3 residues short of the CDR3 end; the germline J gene provides the rest. The chain uses TRBV30 and TRBJ2-7; tentatively, D is TRBD1 (6 bases). Germline V gives CDR1 GTSNPN, CDR2 SVGIG (reference sequence). The length of the CDR3 is 12 residues. The germline V and J ends were trimmed by 3 bases and 3 bases, with 9 bases remaining between them. The CDR3 here is CAWSRDNYEQYF. The covered CDR3 bases are TGTGCCTGGAGCCGGGACAACTACGAG.

Concerning this clone: The CDR3 end lies 3 residues beyond the end of the read and is filled in from the germline J gene. The chain uses TRBV10-2 and TRBJ1-2; perhaps TRBD1 as D (6 bases). The CDR3 length is 15 residues. Germline CDR1 WSHSY, CDR2 SAAADI. The sequenced CDR3 bases are TGCGCCAGCAGTGAAAGTGGCAGGGGCCTTATCGGC. Its protein product is CASSESGRGLIG. The whole CDR3 reads CASSESGRGLIGYTF.

Note on this clone: The read ends 3 residues shy of where the CDR3 ends; the end is completed using the germline J gene. The rearrangement joins TRBV6-4 to TRBJ2-3; TRBD1 agrees at 7 bases. Germline CDR1 reads MRHNA; CDR2 reads SNTAGT. The CDR3 runs 15 residues. This CDR3 is CASSQPRDSNQPQYF. CDR3 DNA (partial): TGTGCCAGCAGCCAACCCCGGGACAGCAATCAGCCG.

On this clone: Coverage ceases 3 residues before the CDR3 finishes, and the germline J gene fills in the end. The genes are TRBV29-1 and TRBJ1-2; perhaps TRBD1 as D (6 bases). This CDR3 is 14 amino acids long. CDR1 and CDR2 (germline): SQVTM, ANQGSEA. Partial CDR3 DNA: TGCAGCGTTGAAGATCTTAATCGGGGGGCGGGC. This sequence encodes CSVEDLNRGAG. The full CDR3 protein is CSVEDLNRGAGYTF.

Regarding this clone: The CDR3 end falls 3 residues outside the read, so it is completed with the germline J gene. The chain is built from TRBV19 and TRBJ2-3, with D possibly being TRBD2 (5 bases). CDR1 is LNHDA, CDR2 SQIVND, per germline (reference sequence). The ends were cut back, 5 bases at V and 6 bases at J, with 15 bases in the middle. CDR3 length: 14 amino acids. This chain's CDR3 is CASSSRGYADTQYF. The DNA read from the CDR3 is TGTGCCAGTAGTTCTCGGGGTTACGCCGATACG.

About this clone: The CDR3 end lies 3 residues beyond the end of the read and is filled in from the germline J gene. The rearrangement joins TRBV30 to TRBJ1-2, with unresolved D. The CDR3 extends over 11 amino acids. Germline V gives CDR1 GTSNPN, CDR2 SVGIG (reference sequence). Trimming took 3 bases from V and 6 from J, leaving 8 bases between them. The sequenced CDR3 bases are TGTGCCTGGAGCGAGACTAATGGC. Translation: CAWSETNG. The CDR3 reads in full as CAWSETNGYTF.

In regard to this clone: The read falls 3 residues short of the CDR3 end, and the missing part is taken from the germline J gene. The gene calls are TRBV20-1 and TRBJ2-1; 11 nucleotides align to TRBD2. The junction had 10 bases not matched to a gene; V was cut back by 8 bases and J by 7 bases. Per germline, CDR1 DFQATT and CDR2 SNEGSKA (reference sequence). The CDR3 totals 14 residues. The covered CDR3 bases are TGCAGTACCCTTGAGCTAGCGGGGGGTAATGAG. As protein: CSTLELAGGNE. The CDR3 in its entirety is CSTLELAGGNEQFF.

Points on this clone: The read halts 3 residues ahead of the CDR3 end, with the missing end drawn from the germline J gene. The genes are TRBV20-1 and TRBJ1-6; D is possibly TRBD1 (6 bases). The V gene's germline CDR1 is DFQATT and CDR2 SNEGSKA (reference sequence). V was shortened by 3 bases and J by 6 bases, with 18 bases between the two germline ends. CDR3 length: 16 amino acids. CDR3 sequence reads: CSASERQAGFNSPLHF. The sequenced part of the CDR3 DNA is TGCAGTGCTAGTGAACGACAGGCGGGCTTTAATTCACCC.

About this clone: The read finishes 3 residues shy of the CDR3 end, and the germline J gene is used to complete it. The same CDR3 is also encoded by other DNA sequences in this sample. The chain couples TRBV15 to TRBJ1-1; D gene ambiguous. V lost 0 bases to trimming and J lost 1 base, with 3 bases between them. Germline CDR1 is LNHNV and CDR2 is YYDKDF (reference sequence). The CDR3 is 13 amino acids. The CDR3 reads CATSRDRNTEAFF. The part of the CDR3 DNA that was read is TGTGCCACCAGCAGAGATCGGAACACTGAA.

Concerning this clone: The missing CDR3 end, 3 residues past where the read stops, is filled in from the germline J gene. The chain joins TRBV2 to TRBJ2-3; a weak D match, TRBD2 (6 bases). Germline lookup yields CDR1 SNHLY and CDR2 FYNNEI. Trimming pared 7 bases from V and 7 bases from J, leaving 15 bases between. The length of the CDR3 is 13 residues. CDR3 sequence: CASKGPSVNTQYF. Partial CDR3 DNA: TGTGCCAGCAAGGGGCCTAGCGTGAATACG.

Remarks on this clone: The CDR3 extends 3 residues past the end of the read, so its final part is completed from the germline J gene. The chain employs TRBV20-1 and TRBJ2-3; 8 nucleotides line up with TRBD2. Germline CDR1 and CDR2: DFQATT and SNEGSKA (reference sequence). The CDR3 length is 14 residues. V lost 6 bases to trimming and J lost 7 bases; unmatched junction nucleotides: 12. The sequenced CDR3 bases are TGCAGTGCGAGTACTGGCGGGGGGATTCATACG. Translating it yields CSASTGGGIHT. The entire CDR3 is CSASTGGGIHTQYF.

With respect to this clone: The DNA ends 3 residues before the CDR3 does, and the rest of the CDR3 is filled in from the germline J gene. The rearrangement uses TRBV19 and TRBJ1-2; the match to TRBD1 covers 10 bases. V trimming: 8 bases; J trimming: 7 bases; junction bases outside the gene matches: 4. Germline V gene data show CDR1 as LNHDA and CDR2 as SQIVND (reference sequence). There are 12 residues in the CDR3. The covered CDR3 bases are TGTGCCAGTGGACAGGGGGTGGTTGGC. It specifies CASGQGVVG. The CDR3 in its entirety is CASGQGVVGYTF.

Notes on this clone: The CDR3 end is not reached by the read, which stops 3 residues before it; the germline J gene fills it in. The chain has TRBV5-4 and TRBJ2-2, with 7 bases identical to TRBD1. The length of the CDR3 is 14 residues. The V segment lost 6 bases and the J segment 2 bases; nucleotides outside the gene matches: 4. The germline V gene encodes CDR1 SGHNT and CDR2 YYREEE (reference sequence). This CDR3 is CASTGTANTGELFF. The sequenced CDR3 bases are TGTGCCAGCACCGGGACAGCCAACACCGGGGAG.